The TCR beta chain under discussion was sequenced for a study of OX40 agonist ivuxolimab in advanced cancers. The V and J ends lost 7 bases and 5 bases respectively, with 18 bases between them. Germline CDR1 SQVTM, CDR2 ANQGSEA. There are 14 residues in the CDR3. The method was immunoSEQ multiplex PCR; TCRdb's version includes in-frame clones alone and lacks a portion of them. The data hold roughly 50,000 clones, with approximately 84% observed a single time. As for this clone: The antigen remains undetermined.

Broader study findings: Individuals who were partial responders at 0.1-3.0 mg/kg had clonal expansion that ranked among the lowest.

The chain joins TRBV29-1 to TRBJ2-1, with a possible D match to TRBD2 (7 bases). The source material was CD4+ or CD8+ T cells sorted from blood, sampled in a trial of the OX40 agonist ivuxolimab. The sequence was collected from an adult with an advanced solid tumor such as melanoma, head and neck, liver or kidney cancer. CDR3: CSARPGGGHNEQFF. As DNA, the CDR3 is TGCAGCGCTCGCCCGGGGGGCGGCCACAATGAGCAGTTCTTC.